One TCR beta chain is described in this entry. This specimen comes from a study of T cell changes during pregnancy in multiple sclerosis. Libraries were prepared by immunoSEQ multiplex PCR; TCRdb keeps only in-frame clonotypes and omits some of them. Seen here are under 55,000 clones, 85% to 95% observed once, and the top ten hold roughly 0.71%. This receptor was identified in a female donor with multiple sclerosis, enrolled in a pregnancy study. The sample here was CD4+ T cells from peripheral blood mononuclear cells, taken in the third trimester of pregnancy.

The CDR3 region is CASSKGAGETQYF. The CDR3 DNA follows: TGTGCCAGCAGTAAGGGGGCGGGAGAGACCCAGTACTTC. The chain uses TRBV2 and TRBJ2-5; 7 positions agree with TRBD1. Trimming at V came to 5 bases and at J to 4 bases, leaving 4 bases not matched to a gene. The germline V gene encodes CDR1 SNHLY and CDR2 FYNNEI. The CDR3 runs to 13 residues.